This T cell receptor (beta chain) was identified during a study of regulatory T cells in long-lasting Graves disease. Findings of the study overall: Patients with persistent Graves' had lower TCR diversity than newly diagnosed patients.

This clonotype was seen many times. Its antigen is undetermined. The germline V and J ends were trimmed by 1 base and 3 bases, with 7 bases remaining between them. The CDR3 consists of 13 residues. The germline gives CDR1 SGHRS, CDR2 YFSETQ. Through Arm-PCR of CDR3 regions and iRepertoire HTBI primers, TCR beta libraries were built. TCRdb reprocessed the multiplex PCR reads via MiXCR and lists one record per CDR3 protein. The sample lists some 350,000 distinct CDR3 sequences; under 20% were seen once. The time point here: newly diagnosed GD, antithyroid drugs for less than 3 months. The authors made the TCR library using RNA they extracted from PBMCs. Another study also made use of these data, one on T cells in Graves' hyperthyroidism and ophthalmopathy. That paper adds: The study based diagnoses on clinical symptoms, serum thyroxine and TRAb, thyroid ultrasound and orbital computed tomography.

The V gene is TRBV5-1, the J gene TRBJ2-5; D is ambiguous. The sequence was collected from a young woman with Graves disease. The sample in question was peripheral blood mononuclear cells (PBMCs), obtained at new diagnosis, from a patient treated with antithyroid drugs. The DNA for the CDR3 is TGCGCCAGCAGCTTGTTAGAGGAAGAGACCCAGTACTTC. Translating gives CASSLLEEETQYF. Full variable domain (rest looked up from reference TRBV5-1 and TRBJ2-5): KAGVTQTPRYLIKTRGQQVTLSCSPISGHRSVSWYQQTPGQGLQFLFEYFSETQRNKGNFPGRFSGRQFSNSRSEMNVSTLELGDSALYLCASSLLEEETQYFGPGTRLLVL.